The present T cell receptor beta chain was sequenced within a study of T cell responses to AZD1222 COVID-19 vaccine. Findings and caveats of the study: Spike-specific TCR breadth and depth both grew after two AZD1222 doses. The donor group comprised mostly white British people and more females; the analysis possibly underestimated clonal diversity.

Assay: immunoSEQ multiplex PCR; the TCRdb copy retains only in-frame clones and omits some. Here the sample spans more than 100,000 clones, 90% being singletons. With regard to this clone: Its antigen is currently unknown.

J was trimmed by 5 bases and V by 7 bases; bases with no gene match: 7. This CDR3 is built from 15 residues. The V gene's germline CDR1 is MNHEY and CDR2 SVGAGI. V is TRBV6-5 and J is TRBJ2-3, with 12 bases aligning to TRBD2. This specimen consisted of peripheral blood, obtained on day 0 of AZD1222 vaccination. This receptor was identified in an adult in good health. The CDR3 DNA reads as TGTGCCAGCATATCGACTAGCGGGGGAGGAGATACGCAGTATTTT. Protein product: CASISTSGGGDTQYF.